This note documents a single T cell receptor (beta chain) sequence. Original data processing: Researchers report that nucleated cell counts were estimated from reference gene primer amplification. TCRdb keeps only in-frame clones here, not all; method: immunoSEQ multiplex PCR. V, J and clone size derive from that table, while D and trimming were established from the DNA sequence. The repertoire holds 150,000 or so clones, with 86% as singletons. The data derive from a study of blood T cell repertoires in COVID-19. The CDR3 has 11 amino acids. Germline V gives CDR1 SQVTM, CDR2 ANQGSEA. V was shortened by 5 bases and J by 4 bases, with 6 bases between the two germline ends.

The clonotype was recovered from a man aged 55 to 70 with acute or convalescent COVID-19. The sample was peripheral blood. The chain has TRBV29-1 and TRBJ2-1; no firm D call. CDR3 protein: CSVRRYNEQFF. The CDR3 nucleotides read TGCAGCGTTAGGCGGTACAATGAGCAGTTCTTC.